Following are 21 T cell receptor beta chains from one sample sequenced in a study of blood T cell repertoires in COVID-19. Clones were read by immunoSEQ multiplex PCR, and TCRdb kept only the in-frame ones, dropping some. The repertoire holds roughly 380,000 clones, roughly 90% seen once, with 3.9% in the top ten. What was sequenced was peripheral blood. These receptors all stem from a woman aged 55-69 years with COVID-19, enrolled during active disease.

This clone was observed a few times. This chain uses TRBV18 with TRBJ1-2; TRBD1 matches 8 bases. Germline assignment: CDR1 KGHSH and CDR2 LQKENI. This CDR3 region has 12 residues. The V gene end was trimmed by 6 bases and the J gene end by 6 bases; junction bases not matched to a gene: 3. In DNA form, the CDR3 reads TGTGCCAGCTCGGACAGGGTTCATGGCTACACCTTC. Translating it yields CASSDRVHGYTF.

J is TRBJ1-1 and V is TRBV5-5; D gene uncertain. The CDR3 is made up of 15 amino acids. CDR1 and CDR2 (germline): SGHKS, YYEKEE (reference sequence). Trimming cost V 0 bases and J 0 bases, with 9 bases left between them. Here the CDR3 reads CASSLVGSLNTEAFF. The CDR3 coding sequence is TGTGCCAGCAGCTTGGTGGGCAGCCTGAACACTGAAGCTTTCTTT.

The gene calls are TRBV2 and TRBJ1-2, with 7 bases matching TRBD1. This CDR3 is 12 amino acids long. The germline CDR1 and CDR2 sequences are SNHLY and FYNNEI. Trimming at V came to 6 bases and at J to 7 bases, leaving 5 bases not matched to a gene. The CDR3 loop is CASRDRVAGYTF. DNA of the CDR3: TGTGCCAGCAGAGACAGGGTGGCTGGCTACACCTTC. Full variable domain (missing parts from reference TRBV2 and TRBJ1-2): EPEVTQTPSHQVTQMGQEVILRCVPISNHLYFYWYRQILGQKVEFLVSFYNNEISEKSEIFDDQFSVERPDGSNFTLKIRSTKLEDSAMYFCASRDRVAGYTFGSGTRLTVV.

CDR3 region: CASSILQGSNQPQHF. In nucleotides, the CDR3 is TGTGCCAGTAGTATACTACAGGGTAGCAATCAGCCCCAGCATTTT. The chain couples TRBV19 to TRBJ1-5, with a weak D call TRBD1 (6 bases). V lost 2 bases, J lost 0 bases, and 8 bases lay in between. The CDR3 covers 15 residues. CDR1 and CDR2 from the germline V gene are LNHDA and SQIVND (reference sequence).

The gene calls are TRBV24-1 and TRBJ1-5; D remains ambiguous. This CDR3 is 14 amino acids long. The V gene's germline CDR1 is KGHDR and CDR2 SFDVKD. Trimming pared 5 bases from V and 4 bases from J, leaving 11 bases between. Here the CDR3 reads CATSVNNRNQPQHF. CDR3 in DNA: TGTGCCACCAGTGTGAACAACCGAAATCAGCCCCAGCATTTT.

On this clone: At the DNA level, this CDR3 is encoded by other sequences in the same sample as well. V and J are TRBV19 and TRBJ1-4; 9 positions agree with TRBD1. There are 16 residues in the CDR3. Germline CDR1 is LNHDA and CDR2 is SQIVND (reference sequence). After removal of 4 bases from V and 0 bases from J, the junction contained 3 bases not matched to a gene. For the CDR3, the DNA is TGTGCCAGTAGTAGAACAGGGGGCTCAACTAATGAAAAACTGTTTTTT. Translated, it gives CASSRTGGSTNEKLFF.

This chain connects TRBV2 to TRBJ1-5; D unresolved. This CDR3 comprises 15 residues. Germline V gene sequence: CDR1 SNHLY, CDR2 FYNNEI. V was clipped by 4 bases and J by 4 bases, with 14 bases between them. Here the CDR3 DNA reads TGTGCCAGCAGTGGGGAGGCAGGAAGAAATCAGCCCCAGCATTTT. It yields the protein CASSGEAGRNQPQHF.

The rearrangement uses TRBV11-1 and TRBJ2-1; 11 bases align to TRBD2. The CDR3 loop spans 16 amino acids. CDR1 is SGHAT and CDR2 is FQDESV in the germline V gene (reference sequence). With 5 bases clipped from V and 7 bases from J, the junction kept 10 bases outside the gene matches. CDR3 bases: TGTGCCAGCAGCCGGACTAGCGGGTCCGGAAGGAATGAGCAGTTCTTC. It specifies CASSRTSGSGRNEQFF. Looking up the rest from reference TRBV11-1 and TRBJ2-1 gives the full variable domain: EAEVAQSPRYKITEKSQAVAFWCDPISGHATLYWYRQILGQGPELLVQFQDESVVDDSQLPKDRFSAERLKGVDSTLKIQPAELGDSAMYLCASSRTSGSGRNEQFFGPGTRLTVL.

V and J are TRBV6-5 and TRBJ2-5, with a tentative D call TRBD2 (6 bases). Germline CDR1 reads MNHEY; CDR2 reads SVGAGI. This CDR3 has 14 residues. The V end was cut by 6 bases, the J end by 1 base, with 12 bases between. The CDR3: CASRSGLPQETQYF. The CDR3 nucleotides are TGTGCCAGCAGGTCGGGACTGCCCCAAGAGACCCAGTACTTC.

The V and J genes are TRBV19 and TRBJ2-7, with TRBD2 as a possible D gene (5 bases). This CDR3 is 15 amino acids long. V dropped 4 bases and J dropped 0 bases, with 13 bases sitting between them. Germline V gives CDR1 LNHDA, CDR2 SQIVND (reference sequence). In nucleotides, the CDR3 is TGTGCCAGTAGTACCACCCCGGGGAGCTCCTACGAGCAGTACTTC. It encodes CASSTTPGSSYEQYF.

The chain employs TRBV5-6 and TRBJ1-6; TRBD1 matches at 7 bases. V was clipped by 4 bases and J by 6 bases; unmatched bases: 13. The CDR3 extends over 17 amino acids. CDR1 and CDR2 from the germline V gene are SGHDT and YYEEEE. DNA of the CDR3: TGTGCCAGCAGCCGGAAGATAACAGGGGTTAGTAATTCACCCCTCCACTTT. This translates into CASSRKITGVSNSPLHF.

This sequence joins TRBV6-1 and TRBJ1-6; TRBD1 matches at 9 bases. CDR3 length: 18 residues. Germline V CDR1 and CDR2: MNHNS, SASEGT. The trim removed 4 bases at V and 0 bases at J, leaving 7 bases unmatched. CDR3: CASSGDRELSSYNSPLHF. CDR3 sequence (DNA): TGTGCCAGCAGTGGGGACAGGGAGCTCAGCTCCTATAATTCACCCCTCCACTTT.

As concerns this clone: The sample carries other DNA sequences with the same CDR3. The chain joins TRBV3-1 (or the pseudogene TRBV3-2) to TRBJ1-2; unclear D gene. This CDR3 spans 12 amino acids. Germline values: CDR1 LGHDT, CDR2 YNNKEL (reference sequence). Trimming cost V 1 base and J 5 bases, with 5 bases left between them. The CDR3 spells CASSQGPYGYTF. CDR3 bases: TGTGCCAGCAGCCAAGGTCCGTATGGCTACACCTTC.

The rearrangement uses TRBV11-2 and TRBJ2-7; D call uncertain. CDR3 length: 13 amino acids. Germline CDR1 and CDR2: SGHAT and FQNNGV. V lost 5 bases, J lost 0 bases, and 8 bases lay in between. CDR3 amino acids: CASSPVSSYEQYF. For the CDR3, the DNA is TGTGCCAGCAGCCCGGTGAGCTCCTACGAGCAGTACTTC.

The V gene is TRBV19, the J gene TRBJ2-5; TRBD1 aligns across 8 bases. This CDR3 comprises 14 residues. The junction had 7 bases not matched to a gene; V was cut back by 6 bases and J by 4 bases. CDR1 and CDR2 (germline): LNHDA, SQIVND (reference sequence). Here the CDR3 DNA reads TGTGCCAGTAGAAAAACAGGGGGGACAGAGACCCAGTACTTC. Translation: CASRKTGGTETQYF.

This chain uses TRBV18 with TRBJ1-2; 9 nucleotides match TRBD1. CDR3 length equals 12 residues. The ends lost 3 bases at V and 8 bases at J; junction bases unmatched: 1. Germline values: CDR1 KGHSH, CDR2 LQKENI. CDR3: CASSPTGGGYTF. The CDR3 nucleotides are TGTGCCAGCTCACCGACAGGGGGAGGCTACACCTTC.

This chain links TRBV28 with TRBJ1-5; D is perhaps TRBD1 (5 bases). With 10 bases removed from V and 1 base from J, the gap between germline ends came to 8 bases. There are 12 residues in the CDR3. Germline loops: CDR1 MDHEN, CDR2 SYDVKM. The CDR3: CANQGSNQPQHF. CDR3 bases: TGTGCCAACCAGGGAAGCAATCAGCCCCAGCATTTT.

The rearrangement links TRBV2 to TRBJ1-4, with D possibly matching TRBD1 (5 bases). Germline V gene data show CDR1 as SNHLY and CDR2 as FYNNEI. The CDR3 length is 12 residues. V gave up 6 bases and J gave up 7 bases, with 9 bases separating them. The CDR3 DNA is TGTGCCAGCAGCGGGGGAGGTGAAAAACTGTTTTTT. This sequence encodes CASSGGGEKLFF.

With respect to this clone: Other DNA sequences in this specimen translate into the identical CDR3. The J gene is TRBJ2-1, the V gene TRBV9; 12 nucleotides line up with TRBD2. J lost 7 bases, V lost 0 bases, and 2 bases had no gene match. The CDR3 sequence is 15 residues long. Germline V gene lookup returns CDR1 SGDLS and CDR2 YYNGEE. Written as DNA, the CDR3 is TGTGCCAGCAGCGTAGAGCTAGCGGGGGGGAATGAGCAGTTCTTC. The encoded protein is CASSVELAGGNEQFF.

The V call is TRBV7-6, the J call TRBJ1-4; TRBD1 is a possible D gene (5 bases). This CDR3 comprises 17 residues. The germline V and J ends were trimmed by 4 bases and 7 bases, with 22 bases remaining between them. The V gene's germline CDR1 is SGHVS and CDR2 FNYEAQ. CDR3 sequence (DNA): TGTGCCAGCAGCTCCTCGGGGGGGGGATTCCCCTCTGAAAAACTGTTTTTT. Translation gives CASSSSGGGFPSEKLFF.

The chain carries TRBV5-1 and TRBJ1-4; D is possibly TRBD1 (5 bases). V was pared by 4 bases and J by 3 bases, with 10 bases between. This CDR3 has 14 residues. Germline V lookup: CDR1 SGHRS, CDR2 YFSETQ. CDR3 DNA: TGCGCCAGCAGCGGGGCGGTGGCTAATGAAAAACTGTTTTTT. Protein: CASSGAVANEKLFF. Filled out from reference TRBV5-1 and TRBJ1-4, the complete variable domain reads KAGVTQTPRYLIKTRGQQVTLSCSPISGHRSVSWYQQTPGQGLQFLFEYFSETQRNKGNFPGRFSGRQFSNSRSEMNVSTLELGDSALYLCASSGAVANEKLFFGSGTQLSVL.